The entry below gives a single T cell receptor (beta chain) sequence along with its context. Its target is not known. The assay was immunoSEQ multiplex PCR, and TCRdb's table has in-frame clones only and misses some. The sample comprises 56,000 or so clones, around 82% of which are singletons, and approximately 3.2% rests with the top ten. The source of the sample is a study of PD-1 blockade in mismatch repair-deficient tumors. For the study at large: All were previously treated, progressing patients with some twelve mismatch repair-deficient cancer types.

The CDR3 is made up of 18 amino acids. CDR1 and CDR2 from the germline V gene are MGHRA and YSYEKL. Trimming took 1 base from V and 0 from J; bases not matched to a gene: 6. Whole-study findings and limits: Tumor-resident clones, often undetectable pretreatment in blood, expanded then contracted after pembrolizumab.

Mismatch repair deficiency was confirmed in all patients, by PCR or immunohistochemistry. The TCR-sequenced patients were a few responders to pembrolizumab. This receptor was taken from an adult with mismatch repair-deficient cancer. The source was peripheral blood, collected 4 weeks after starting pembrolizumab. The chain uses TRBV4-1 and TRBJ2-2; 9 bases agree with TRBD2. CDR3 DNA sequence: TGCGCCAGCAGCCAAGGGCTAGCGGGAATTTCGAACACCGGGGAGCTGTTTTTT. This codes for CASSQGLAGISNTGELFF.